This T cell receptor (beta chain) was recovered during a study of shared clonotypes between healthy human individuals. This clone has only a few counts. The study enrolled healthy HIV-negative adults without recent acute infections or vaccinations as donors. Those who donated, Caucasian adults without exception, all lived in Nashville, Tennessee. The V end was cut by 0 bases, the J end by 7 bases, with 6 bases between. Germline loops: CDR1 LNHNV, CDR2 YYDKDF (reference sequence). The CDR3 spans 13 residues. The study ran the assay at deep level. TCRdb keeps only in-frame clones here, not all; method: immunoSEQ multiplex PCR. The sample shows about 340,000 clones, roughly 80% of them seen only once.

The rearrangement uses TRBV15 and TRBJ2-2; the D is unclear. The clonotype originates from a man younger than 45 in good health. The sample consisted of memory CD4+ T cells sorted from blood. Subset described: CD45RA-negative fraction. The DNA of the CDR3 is TGTGCCACCAGCAGAGATCGGTACGGGGAGCTGTTTTTT. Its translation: CATSRDRYGELFF.